These T cell receptor beta chains were read from a single sample in a study of OX40 agonist ivuxolimab in advanced cancers. TCRdb keeps only in-frame clones here, not all; method: immunoSEQ multiplex PCR. The sample lists 65,000 to 75,000 clones, about 85% occurring once. This specimen was CD4+ or CD8+ T cells sorted from blood, taken in a trial of the OX40 agonist ivuxolimab. Receptors were obtained from an adult with an advanced solid tumor such as melanoma, head and neck, liver or kidney cancer. Both conserved end residues are part of each CDR3. A D gene is named only where the DNA matches it firmly. Only some rows state a clone size, as once, few, many or a class for expanded clones.

NA	NA	TRBJ2-3	TRBV29-1	CSVGNGDTQYF	TGCAGCGTAGGGAACGGGGATACGCAGTATTTT
NA	NA	TRBJ2-6	TRBV18	CASSRLRDIYSRANVLTF	TGTGCCAGCTCAAGATTGAGGGACATTTACAGTCGGGCCAACGTCCTGACTTTC
NA	NA	TRBJ2-5	TRBV6-6	CASSLQETQYF	TGTGCCAGCAGTCTTCAAGAGACCCAGTACTTC
NA	NA	TRBJ1-4	TRBV7-9	CASSLESGFNEKLFF	TGTGCCAGCAGCTTGGAATCAGGATTTAATGAAAAACTGTTTTTT
NA	TRBD2	TRBJ2-7	TRBV6-5	CASGRRSGTKRRQYF	TGTGCCAGCGGCCGTCGATCCGGGACTAAGAGACGGCAGTACTTC
NA	NA	TRBJ2-7	TRBV7-9	CASSSLVVGNYEQYF	TGTGCCAGCAGCTCCTTGGTGGTGGGGAATTACGAGCAGTACTTC
NA	NA	TRBJ1-1	TRBV4-1	CASSQERYTEAFF	TGCGCCAGCAGCCAAGAACGATACACTGAAGCTTTCTTT
NA	TRBD2	TRBJ2-1	TRBV10-3	CAISEGSGSGGTYNEQFF	TGTGCCATCAGTGAGGGTAGCGGGAGTGGAGGCACCTACAATGAGCAGTTCTTC
few	TRBD1	TRBJ2-7	TRBV6-1	CASSRQGFIEQYF	TGTGCCAGCAGTAGACAGGGGTTCATAGAGCAGTACTTC
NA	TRBD2	TRBJ2-3	TRBV7-3	CASSPLTSGFTYSTDTQYF	TGTGCCAGCAGCCCCCTTACTAGCGGCTTCACTTATAGCACAGATACGCAGTATTTT
few	NA	TRBJ1-2	TRBV2	CASSEGGWSYGYTF	TGTGCCAGCAGTGAAGGGGGGTGGAGCTATGGCTACACCTTC
NA	TRBD2	TRBJ2-5	TRBV6-5	CASSYSSGRGETQYF	TGTGCCAGCAGTTACTCTAGCGGGAGAGGGGAGACCCAGTACTTC
NA	NA	TRBJ2-3	TRBV7-3	CASSPTRTKTDTQYF	TGTGCCAGCAGCCCCACACGGACTAAAACAGATACGCAGTATTTT
NA	TRBD1	TRBJ1-2	TRBV9	CASSTVQGAGGYTF	TGTGCCAGCAGTACAGTACAGGGGGCAGGTGGCTACACCTTC
once	NA	TRBJ1-5	TRBV18	CASSPPGNNQPQHF	TGTGCCAGCTCACCACCCGGGAACAATCAGCCCCAGCATTTT
NA	TRBD1	TRBJ2-2	TRBV7-6	CASSLAAGQGTGELFF	TGTGCCAGCAGCTTAGCGGCGGGACAGGGGACCGGGGAGCTGTTTTTT
NA	NA	TRBJ1-2	TRBV30	CAWSMTRLGLHGYTF	TGTGCCTGGAGTATGACAAGACTGGGGCTCCATGGCTACACCTTC
NA	TRBD2	TRBJ2-7	TRBV7-3	CASSYVSGAPYEQYF	TGTGCCAGCAGCTACGTTAGCGGGGCCCCCTACGAGCAGTACTTC
NA	NA	TRBJ2-5	TRBV7-3	CASSLLSGAGETQYF	TGTGCCAGCAGCTTATTATCCGGGGCAGGGGAGACCCAGTACTTC
NA	NA	TRBJ1-1	TRBV6-5	CASSGRPPGTEAFF	TGTGCCAGCAGTGGACGACCACCAGGTACTGAAGCTTTCTTT
NA	NA	TRBJ1-4	TRBV5-1	CASSRQGYEKLFF	TGCGCCAGCAGTAGGCAGGGTTACGAAAAACTGTTTTTT
NA	NA	TRBJ1-1	TRBV5-4	CASSSMRRPTEAFF	TGTGCCAGCAGCTCAATGAGGCGACCCACTGAAGCTTTCTTT
NA	NA	TRBJ2-7	TRBV18	CASSPGEVAYEQYF	TGTGCCAGCTCCCCCGGAGAGGTCGCATACGAGCAGTACTTC
NA	TRBD2	TRBJ2-2	TRBV30	CAWSSFRGEWSTGELFF	TGTGCCTGGAGTTCCTTCCGGGGGGAGTGGAGCACCGGGGAGCTGTTTTTT
NA	NA	TRBJ1-1	TRBV30	CAWSFDRTEAFF	TGTGCCTGGAGCTTCGATAGGACTGAAGCTTTCTTT
few	NA	TRBJ1-2	TRBV6-6	CASSPQGTSLHYGYTF	TGTGCCAGCAGCCCCCAGGGGACCTCATTACACTATGGCTACACCTTC
few	NA	TRBJ1-2	TRBV4-1	CASSQDVTVRIYGYTF	TGCGCCAGCAGCCAAGATGTAACCGTAAGGATCTATGGCTACACCTTC
NA	NA	TRBJ2-7	TRBV7-2	CASSFYAGTTEQYF	TGTGCCAGCAGCTTCTACGCCGGGACAACTGAGCAGTACTTC
few	TRBD1	TRBJ1-1	TRBV9	CASSVGGQGMNTEAFF	TGTGCCAGCAGCGTAGGGGGACAGGGGATGAACACTGAAGCTTTCTTT
NA	NA	TRBJ1-1	TRBV14	CASSPPNSYTEAFF	TGTGCCAGCAGCCCCCCCAACAGCTACACTGAAGCTTTCTTT
NA	TRBD1	TRBJ2-5	TRBV7-2	CASSSWGTGEETQYF	TGTGCCAGCAGCTCTTGGGGGACAGGTGAAGAGACCCAGTACTTC
few	NA	TRBJ2-7	TRBV10-1	CASSESSGARGEQYF	TGCGCCAGCAGTGAGTCAAGTGGTGCTAGGGGCGAGCAGTACTTC
NA	TRBD2	TRBJ2-3	TRBV10-3	CAISDFNAGGADTQYF	TGTGCCATCAGTGATTTTAATGCGGGAGGTGCAGATACGCAGTATTTT
NA	TRBD1	TRBJ1-4	TRBV25-1	CASSEWGTGGEKLFF	TGTGCCAGCAGTGAATGGGGCACAGGGGGCGAAAAACTGTTTTTT
NA	NA	TRBJ1-2	TRBV30	CAWSFTEGGYTF	TGTGCCTGGAGTTTCACGGAGGGAGGCTACACCTTC
NA	TRBD1	TRBJ1-4	TRBV5-5	CASSEGQLEKLFF	TGTGCCAGCAGCGAGGGACAGCTTGAAAAACTGTTTTTT
few	TRBD1	TRBJ1-2	TRBV28	CASSLYRTGGSYGYTF	TGTGCCAGCAGTCTCTATCGGACAGGGGGGTCGTATGGCTACACCTTC
NA	TRBD1	TRBJ1-1	TRBV5-1	CASSVPTGGTEAFF	TGCGCCAGCAGCGTGCCCACAGGGGGCACTGAAGCTTTCTTT
once	NA	TRBJ1-3	TRBV5-1	CASSSDGNSGGNTIYF	TGCGCCAGCAGCTCCGACGGGAACTCTGGTGGAAACACCATATATTTT
NA	NA	TRBJ2-3	TRBV7-8	CASSFQTDTQYF	TGTGCCAGCAGCTTTCAAACAGATACGCAGTATTTT
NA	NA	TRBJ2-2	TRBV5-8	CASSFDSANTGELFF	TGTGCCAGCAGCTTCGACAGCGCGAACACCGGGGAGCTGTTTTTT
NA	NA	TRBJ1-4	TRBV28	CASSSPGEKLFF	TGTGCCAGCAGCTCCCCAGGGGAAAAACTGTTTTTT
NA	TRBD1	TRBJ1-2	TRBV5-1	CASSSGTGGIYGYTF	TGCGCCAGCAGCTCAGGGACAGGGGGCATCTATGGCTACACCTTC
NA	NA	TRBJ2-7	TRBV6-1	CASSEGVVHGGSYEQYF	TGTGCCAGCAGTGAAGGAGTTGTACACGGAGGCTCCTACGAGCAGTACTTC
NA	NA	TRBJ1-1	TRBV6-6	CASSTLNMGGDTEAFF	TGTGCCAGCAGTACCCTAAATATGGGGGGGGACACTGAAGCTTTCTTT
NA	NA	TRBJ2-1	TRBV15	CATSSQDWDEQFF	TGTGCCACCAGCAGTCAGGACTGGGATGAGCAGTTCTTC
NA	NA	TRBJ2-2	TRBV2	CASSESPRGELFF	TGTGCCAGCAGTGAGAGTCCCCGCGGGGAGCTGTTTTTT
NA	NA	TRBJ1-1	TRBV6-1	CASRAVGDTEAFF	TGTGCCAGCAGAGCCGTAGGTGACACTGAAGCTTTCTTT
few	TRBD2	TRBJ2-1	TRBV14	CASSPRLAGPSYNEQFF	TGTGCCAGCAGCCCGAGACTAGCGGGACCCTCCTACAATGAGCAGTTCTTC
NA	NA	TRBJ1-5	TRBV28	CASSLVEYSNQPQHF	TGTGCCAGCAGTTTGGTAGAATATAGCAATCAGCCCCAGCATTTT
NA	NA	TRBJ1-4	TRBV7-6	CASSLDRSNEKLFF	TGTGCCAGCAGCCTCGACAGGAGTAATGAAAAACTGTTTTTT
NA	TRBD1	TRBJ2-7	TRBV30	CAWTAPGQGLYEQYF	TGTGCCTGGACCGCCCCGGGACAGGGGCTCTACGAGCAGTACTTC
few	NA	TRBJ1-2	TRBV25-1	CASSEGGYGYTF	TGTGCCAGCAGTGAGGGCGGGTATGGCTACACCTTC
NA	NA	TRBJ2-1	TRBV7-3	CASSEGGPYNEQFF	TGTGCCAGCAGCGAGGGGGGACCCTACAATGAGCAGTTCTTC
few	TRBD1	TRBJ1-1	TRBV11-1	CASRERGPEAFF	TGTGCCAGCAGGGAGAGGGGGCCTGAAGCTTTCTTT
NA	NA	TRBJ2-1	TRBV10-3	CAISESVRYNEQFF	TGTGCCATCAGTGAGTCTGTCCGATACAATGAGCAGTTCTTC
few	NA	TRBJ1-1	TRBV7-9	CASSTQLGASNTEAFF	TGTGCCAGCAGCACACAACTCGGGGCGTCGAACACTGAAGCTTTCTTT
NA	NA	TRBJ2-1	TRBV11-3	CASSLGNYNEQFF	TGTGCCAGCAGCTTGGGGAACTACAATGAGCAGTTCTTC
once	NA	TRBJ2-2	TRBV28	CASSGQGLTGELFF	TGTGCCAGCAGTGGGCAGGGACTCACCGGGGAGCTGTTTTTT